This entry lists 23 T cell receptor beta chains sequenced from one sample in a study of identical twins. TCRdb reprocessed the 5' RACE reads with MiXCR, giving one entry per CDR3 protein. The data contain some 660,000 distinct CDR3 sequences, 8% to 9% of them singletons. A further study also used this sample, focusing on yellow fever vaccine responses in identical twins.

Sequenced material: PBMCs. The source of these receptors is a young woman in good health.

This chain uses TRBV20-1 with TRBJ2-7; D uncertain. The CDR3 length is 12 residues. In germline, CDR1 is DFQATT, CDR2 SNEGSKA (reference sequence). V was trimmed by 3 bases and J by 3 bases, leaving 9 bases between them. CDR3: CSASMGRYEQYF. The CDR3 DNA reads TGCAGTGCTAGTATGGGCCGCTACGAGCAGTACTTC.

This clonotype appeared a few times. The V call is TRBV20-1, the J call TRBJ2-3, with a weak D call TRBD1 (6 bases). From germline, CDR1 is DFQATT and CDR2 SNEGSKA (reference sequence). This CDR3 is built from 15 residues. V lost 5 bases to trimming and J lost 2 bases, with 17 bases between them. The CDR3 nucleotides read TGCAGTGCTGATTCCGGGACATCCCCCACAGATACGCAGTATTTT. It yields the protein CSADSGTSPTDTQYF.

The sample holds a few counts of this clonotype. V usage is TRBV7-9 and J usage is TRBJ2-1; 9 bases match TRBD2. CDR1 SEHNR and CDR2 FQNEAQ come from the germline V gene (reference sequence). Trimming removed 3 bases from V and 15 bases from J; junction bases left unmatched: 15. There are 15 residues in the CDR3. The CDR3 is CASSLTSGNTYGGFF. Here the CDR3 DNA reads TGTGCCAGCAGCTTGACTAGCGGAAACACTTACGGCGGGTTCTTC.

Many counts were recorded for this clonotype. The V and J genes are TRBV6-5 and TRBJ1-2; D not certain. Trimming stripped 2 bases from V and 0 bases from J, with 4 bases between. Germline V CDR1 and CDR2: MNHEY, SVGAGI. The CDR3 has 13 amino acids. The CDR3 here is CASSYAANYGYTF. In DNA form, the CDR3 reads TGTGCCAGCAGTTACGCAGCTAACTATGGCTACACCTTC.

The rearrangement links TRBV27 to TRBJ2-1, with D perhaps being TRBD1 or TRBD2 (6 bases each). CDR1 is MNHEY and CDR2 is SMNVEV in the germline V gene (reference sequence). V was clipped by 3 bases and J by 5 bases, with 20 bases between them. The CDR3 contains 17 residues. CDR3 protein: CASSLLEIGGPNNEQFF. In DNA, the CDR3 is TGTGCCAGCAGTTTGTTAGAAATAGGGGGGCCAAACAATGAGCAGTTCTTC.

The chain employs TRBV20-1 and TRBJ1-4; 7 bases fit TRBD1. Germline CDR1 DFQATT, CDR2 SNEGSKA (reference sequence). This CDR3 region has 15 residues. Trimming at V came to 0 bases and at J to 5 bases, leaving 6 bases not matched to a gene. DNA of the CDR3: TGCAGTGCTAGAGAACTAACAGGGGAAAATGAAAAACTGTTTTTT. Translation gives CSARELTGENEKLFF.

This clonotype has ten or more counts. The chain recombines TRBV7-9 with TRBJ2-3, with TRBD2 matching over 9 bases. Unmatched junction bases numbered 2, after V lost 1 base and J lost 0 bases. This CDR3 contains 16 residues. CDR1 and CDR2 (germline): SEHNR, FQNEAQ (reference sequence). CDR3 bases: TGTGCCAGCAGCTTAGGACTAGCGGAGAGCACAGATACGCAGTATTTT. It translates to CASSLGLAESTDTQYF.

This clonotype was seen more than once but under ten times. V usage is TRBV20-1 and J usage is TRBJ2-7; D is possibly TRBD1 or TRBD2 (5 bases each). Trimming shortened V by 0 bases and J by 2 bases, and 14 bases separated the two germline ends. From germline, CDR1 is DFQATT and CDR2 SNEGSKA (reference sequence). CDR3 length: 15 amino acids. The CDR3 reads CSARDPPGTTYEQYF. CDR3 nucleotide sequence: TGCAGTGCTAGAGATCCTCCAGGGACCACCTACGAGCAGTACTTC.

This clonotype was observed a few times. The chain uses TRBV24-1 and TRBJ2-2; 10 bases agree with TRBD1. The CDR3 has 17 residues. Germline CDR1 and CDR2: KGHDR and SFDVKD. The V gene end was trimmed by 1 base and the J gene end by 6 bases; junction bases not matched to a gene: 7. The CDR3 region is CATSDLPGQGSPGELFF. The CDR3 bases are TGTGCCACCAGTGATTTACCGGGACAGGGGAGTCCCGGGGAGCTGTTTTTT.

The chain uses TRBV4-3 and TRBJ2-7, with 8 bases matching TRBD1. CDR1 is LGHNA and CDR2 is YSLEER in the germline V gene. With V trimmed by 1 base and J by 2 bases, 4 bases remained unmatched. The CDR3 extends over 15 amino acids. The CDR3 loop is CASSQGRTGTYEQYF. CDR3 bases: TGCGCCAGCAGCCAAGGGAGGACAGGGACCTACGAGCAGTACTTC.

The chain is built from TRBV5-6 and TRBJ2-7; TRBD1 agrees at 9 bases. Trimming at V came to 0 bases and at J to 4 bases, leaving 5 bases not matched to a gene. In germline, CDR1 is SGHDT, CDR2 YYEEEE. The CDR3 runs 15 residues. CDR3 in amino acids: CASSLAGTGIYEQYF. The CDR3 DNA sequence: TGTGCCAGCAGCTTGGCCGGGACAGGGATATACGAGCAGTACTTC.

The rearrangement uses TRBV11-2 and TRBJ2-3; D gene uncertain. CDR3 length: 12 amino acids. In germline, CDR1 is SGHAT, CDR2 FQNNGV. V gave up 1 base and J gave up 7 bases, with 6 bases separating them. CDR3 bases: TGTGCCAGCAGCTTAGGTGGGAATACGCAGTATTTT. Protein product: CASSLGGNTQYF. The full variable domain, with the rest looked up from reference TRBV11-2 and TRBJ2-3, is EAGVAQSPRYKIIEKRQSVAFWCNPISGHATLYWYQQILGQGPKLLIQFQNNGVVDDSQLPKDRFSAERLKGVDSTLKIQPAKLEDSAVYLCASSLGGNTQYFGPGTRLTVL.

This chain connects TRBV5-1 to TRBJ2-7; D is uncertain. Trimming removed 2 bases at V and 2 bases at J, with 11 bases between. Germline loops: CDR1 SGHRS, CDR2 YFSETQ. This CDR3 has 14 residues. The DNA of the CDR3 is TGCGCCAGCAGCTTTGTGCCTGGAACCTACGAGCAGTACTTC. It specifies CASSFVPGTYEQYF.

At least ten counts were recorded for this clonotype. V and J are TRBV6-2 or TRBV6-3 and TRBJ1-5; 8 nucleotides line up with TRBD1. CDR1 is MNHEY, CDR2 SVGEGT, per germline. This CDR3 region has 13 residues. The ends lost 4 bases at V and 5 bases at J; junction bases unmatched: 1. The CDR3 protein is CASSSDRDQPQHF. CDR3 nucleotides: TGTGCCAGCAGTTCGGACAGGGATCAGCCCCAGCATTTT.

The V gene is TRBV7-9, the J gene TRBJ2-7; 8 bases align to TRBD2. V lost 5 bases and J lost 2; bases outside the gene matches: 5. CDR3 length: 14 amino acids. Germline lookup yields CDR1 SEHNR and CDR2 FQNEAQ (reference sequence). The CDR3 protein is CASSPRTSTYEQYF. The CDR3 DNA sequence: TGTGCCAGCAGCCCCCGGACTAGCACCTACGAGCAGTACTTC.

This sequence joins TRBV7-9 and TRBJ1-5; D remains ambiguous. The CDR3 has 13 amino acids. The germline CDR1 and CDR2 sequences are SEHNR and FQNEAQ (reference sequence). V shed 5 bases and J shed 4 bases, with 9 bases lying between them. The CDR3 DNA sequence: TGTGCCAGCAGCGACTACACGAATCAGCCCCAGCATTTT. Its translation: CASSDYTNQPQHF.

This clonotype has a handful of counts. This sequence joins TRBV12-3 or TRBV12-4 and TRBJ1-3, with D maybe TRBD1 (6 bases). CDR3 length equals 16 residues. Trimming pared 5 bases from V and 4 bases from J, leaving 18 bases between. The CDR3 DNA sequence: TGTGCCAGCAGTATCCATGACAGGACCCAGGGAAACACCATATATTTT. It translates to CASSIHDRTQGNTIYF.

V is TRBV12-3 or TRBV12-4 and J is TRBJ2-2; 9 bases fit TRBD2. With V trimmed by 3 bases and J by 1 base, 15 bases remained unmatched. The CDR3 sequence is 20 residues long. The CDR3 spells CASSLGRLAVSGGNTGELFF. The DNA of the CDR3 is TGTGCCAGCAGTTTGGGAAGGTTAGCCGTTAGCGGGGGGAACACCGGGGAGCTGTTTTTT.

This clonotype was recorded a few times. J is TRBJ2-5 and V is TRBV20-1; D is ambiguous. V shed 3 bases and J shed 1 base, with 15 bases lying between them. Germline V gives CDR1 DFQATT, CDR2 SNEGSKA (reference sequence). The CDR3 is 15 residues long. The CDR3 region is CSASNSLGFQETQYF. For the CDR3, the DNA is TGCAGTGCTAGCAATTCCCTTGGGTTCCAAGAGACCCAGTACTTC.

This clonotype showed up many times. The gene calls are TRBV9 and TRBJ2-1; 14 bases are a match to TRBD2. The CDR3 loop spans 16 amino acids. V dropped 4 bases and J dropped 4; count of bases not matched to a gene: 4. CDR1 is SGDLS, CDR2 YYNGEE, per germline. The CDR3 protein is CASSSRLAGGYNEQFF. The CDR3 bases are TGTGCCAGCAGCTCCCGACTAGCGGGAGGGTACAATGAGCAGTTCTTC.

This clonotype was detected a few times. The CDR3 reads CASSFRSGGDGYTF. The CDR3 bases are TGCGCCAGCAGCTTCCGTTCAGGCGGCGATGGCTACACCTTC. V is TRBV5-1 and J is TRBJ1-2; D is undetermined. Germline V CDR1 and CDR2: SGHRS, YFSETQ. The CDR3 is made up of 14 amino acids. V shed 2 bases and J shed 6 bases, with 14 bases lying between them.

This clonotype has a count of ten or more. The V call is TRBV7-9, the J call TRBJ2-1; D uncertain. V gave up 1 base and J gave up 8 bases, with 9 bases separating them. This CDR3 has 13 amino acids. Germline V lookup: CDR1 SEHNR, CDR2 FQNEAQ (reference sequence). The CDR3 loop reads CASSLGPFDEQFF. CDR3 bases: TGTGCCAGCAGCTTAGGCCCCTTCGATGAGCAGTTCTTC.

This clonotype was detected ten times or more. A clone one base away is much larger, so this may be a read error. CDR3 nucleotide sequence: TGTGCCAGCAGCTCAAGGGGGAACACTGAAGCTTTCTTT. This encodes CASSSRGNTEAFF. This rearrangement joins TRBV7-2 to TRBJ1-1; TRBD1 is a possible D gene (5 bases). CDR1 is SGHTA and CDR2 is FQGNSA in the germline V gene. The germline V and J ends were trimmed by 4 bases and 1 base, with 7 bases remaining between them. The CDR3 extends over 13 amino acids.